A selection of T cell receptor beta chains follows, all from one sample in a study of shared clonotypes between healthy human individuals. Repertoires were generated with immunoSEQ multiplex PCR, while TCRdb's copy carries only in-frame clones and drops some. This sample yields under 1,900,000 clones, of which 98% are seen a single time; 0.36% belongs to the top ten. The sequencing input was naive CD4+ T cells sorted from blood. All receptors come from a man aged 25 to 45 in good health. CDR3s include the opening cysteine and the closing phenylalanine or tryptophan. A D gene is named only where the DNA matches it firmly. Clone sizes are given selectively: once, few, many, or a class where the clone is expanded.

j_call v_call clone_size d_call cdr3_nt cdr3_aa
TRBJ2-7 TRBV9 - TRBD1 TGTGCCAGCAGCGTTGGACAGGGGGCCTACGAGCAGTACTTC CASSVGQGAYEQYF
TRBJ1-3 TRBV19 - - TGTGCCAGTAGTTTCGGGTCGCTCCTCGTCGAGAGAAACACCATATATTTT CASSFGSLLVERNTIYF
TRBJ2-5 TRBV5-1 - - TGCGCCAGCAAAGCGCGGACGTCAGAAGAGACCCAGTACTTC CASKARTSEETQYF
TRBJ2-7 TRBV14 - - TGTGCCAGCAGCCATTACTCCTACGAGCAGTACTTC CASSHYSYEQYF
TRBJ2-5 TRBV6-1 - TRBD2 TGTGCCAGCGGGGAGGGTCAGACCCAGTACTTC CASGEGQTQYF
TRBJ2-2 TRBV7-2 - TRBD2 TGTGCCAGCAGCTTCGGACTAGCGGGCGCAGCGAACACCGGGGAGCTGTTTTTT CASSFGLAGAANTGELFF
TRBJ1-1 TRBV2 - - TGTGCCAGCACCGACGACGGGAACACTGAAGCTTTCTTT CASTDDGNTEAFF
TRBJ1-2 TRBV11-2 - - TGTGCCAGCAGCGCCACGGGGGGCGGCTATGGCTACACCTTC CASSATGGGYGYTF
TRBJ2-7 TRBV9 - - TGTGCCAGCAGCGTAGCTGTACACTCCTACGAGCAGTACTTC CASSVAVHSYEQYF
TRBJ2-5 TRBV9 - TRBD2 TGTGCCAGCAGCCCCCAAGGGCGGGAGGACCAAGAGACCCAGTACTTC CASSPQGREDQETQYF
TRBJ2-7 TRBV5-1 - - TGCGCCAGCAGCTTCCTAGCGCCTGACTACGAGCAGTACTTC CASSFLAPDYEQYF
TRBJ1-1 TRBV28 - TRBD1 TGTGCCAGCAGTTTTCCTCACAGGGGCACTGAAGCTTTCTTT CASSFPHRGTEAFF
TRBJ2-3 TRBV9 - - TGTGCCAGCACCCCCGGGGCGGCCGGTGAAACGCAGTATTTT CASTPGAAGETQYF
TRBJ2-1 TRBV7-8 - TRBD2 TGTGCCAGCAGCTTGACGGGACTACAGATCAATGAGCAGTTCTTC CASSLTGLQINEQFF
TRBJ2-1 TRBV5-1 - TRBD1 TGCGCCAGCAGCTTGGACAGGGGGTCGTTTGAGCAGTTCTTC CASSLDRGSFEQFF
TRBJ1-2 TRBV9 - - TGTGCCAGCAGCGTACAATCCGTTAACTATGGCTACACCTTC CASSVQSVNYGYTF
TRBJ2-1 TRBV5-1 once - TGCGCCAGCAGCCGGGACTTGAATGAGCAGTTCTTC CASSRDLNEQFF
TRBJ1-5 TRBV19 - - TGTGCCAGTAGTTCTCCGGGACCCTGGCGGCCCCAGCCCCAGCATTTT CASSSPGPWRPQPQHF
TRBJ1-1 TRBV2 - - TGTGCCAGCAGGGTCCCACTGAGGAACACTGAAGCTTTCTTT CASRVPLRNTEAFF
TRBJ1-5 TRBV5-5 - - TGTGCCAGCAGTGGCCCAGCGGGGGACAATCAGCCCCAGCATTTT CASSGPAGDNQPQHF
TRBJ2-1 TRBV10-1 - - TGCGCCAGCAGTGAGTCCTTCAGGGTCGATGAGCAGTTCTTC CASSESFRVDEQFF
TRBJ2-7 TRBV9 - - TGTGCCAGCAGCGTAGGGGCGACTAGCTACGAGCAGTACTTC CASSVGATSYEQYF
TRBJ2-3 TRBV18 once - TGTGCCAGCTCACCACGTGGAACTAGCACAGATACGCAGTATTTT CASSPRGTSTDTQYF
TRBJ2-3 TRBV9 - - TGTGCCAGCAGCCCCTATAGCGGAACTAGCACAGATACGCAGTATTTT CASSPYSGTSTDTQYF
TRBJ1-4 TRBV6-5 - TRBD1 TGTGCCAGCAGTTACTCGGGGACAGGGGGTGAAAAACTGTTTTTT CASSYSGTGGEKLFF
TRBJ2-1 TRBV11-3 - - TGTGCCAGCAGCTTAGGGGGAGAGAGGGAGCAGTTCTTC CASSLGGEREQFF